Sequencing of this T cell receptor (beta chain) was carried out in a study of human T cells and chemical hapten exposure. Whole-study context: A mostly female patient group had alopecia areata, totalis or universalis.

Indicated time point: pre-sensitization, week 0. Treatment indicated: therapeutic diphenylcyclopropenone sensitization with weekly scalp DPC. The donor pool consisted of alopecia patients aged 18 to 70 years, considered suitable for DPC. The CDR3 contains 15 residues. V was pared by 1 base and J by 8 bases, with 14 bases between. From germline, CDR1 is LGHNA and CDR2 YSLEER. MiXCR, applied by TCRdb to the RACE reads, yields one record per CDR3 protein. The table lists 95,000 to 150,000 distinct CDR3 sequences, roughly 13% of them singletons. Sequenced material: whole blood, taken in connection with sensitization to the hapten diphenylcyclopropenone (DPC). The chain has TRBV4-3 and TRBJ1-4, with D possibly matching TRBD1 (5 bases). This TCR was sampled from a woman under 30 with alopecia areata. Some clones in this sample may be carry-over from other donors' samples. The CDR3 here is CASSQVVGVGEKLFF. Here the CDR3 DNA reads TGCGCCAGCAGCCAAGTAGTAGGGGTTGGCGAAAAACTGTTTTTT.